A selection of T cell receptor beta chains follows, all from one sample in a study of T cell responses to AZD1222 COVID-19 vaccine. Clones were sequenced by immunoSEQ multiplex PCR, and TCRdb holds only the in-frame ones, with some missing. This sample has some 180,000 clones, with 80% to 95% found just once. Sequencing was performed on peripheral blood, taken 28 days after the second dose of the MenACWY control vaccine. These receptors were obtained from an adult who received the MenACWY meningococcal vaccine as a control. CDR3s include the opening cysteine and the closing phenylalanine or tryptophan. The D gene is left open where the match is weak.

d_call j_call v_call cdr3_nt cdr3_aa
. TRBJ1-1 TRBV27 TGTGCCAGCAGTTTACAGAAGCCACCAGATGAAGCTTTCTTT CASSLQKPPDEAFF
. TRBJ1-6 TRBV6-6 TGTGCCAGCAGTTATGGCAGGGTGGGTTCACCCCTCCACTTT CASSYGRVGSPLHF
. TRBJ2-3 TRBV28 TGTGCCACCCTACCCGTAGCACTATTCACAGATACGCAGTATTTT CATLPVALFTDTQYF
. TRBJ1-2 TRBV3-1/TRBV3-2 TGTGCCAGCAGCCTGGAGGCCGTTGGCAGGGACTATGGCTACACCTTC CASSLEAVGRDYGYTF
. TRBJ1-3 TRBV27 TGTGCCAGCAGGGGAGGGGAGCGTAACACCATATATTTT CASRGGERNTIYF
. TRBJ1-4 TRBV7-9 TGTGCCAGCAGCTTCGGGGCCAGGGAAAAACTGTTTTTT CASSFGAREKLFF
. TRBJ1-3 TRBV6-5 TGTGCCAGCAGTTACCTGGGCACCTCTGGAAACACCATATATTTT CASSYLGTSGNTIYF
. TRBJ1-1 TRBV27 TGTGCCAGCAGTATGCCCCCAGGGCGAGGTGAAGCTTTCTTT CASSMPPGRGEAFF
. TRBJ2-7 TRBV18 TGTGCCAGCTCCTCATCAGGGATTACGTACGAGCAGTACTTC CASSSSGITYEQYF
. TRBJ2-1 TRBV27 TGTGCCAGCAGTTTATACCAGGTGGGTGAGCAGTTCTTC CASSLYQVGEQFF